These T cell receptor beta chains were read from a single sample in a study of blood T cells in healthy people across ages. Each CDR3 protein gets one entry after TCRdb re-called the 5' RACE reads with MiXCR. The top ten hold approximately 3.5% of the sample, which has hundreds of thousands of distinct CDR3 sequences, approximately 26% seen once. These same records also appear under a second study, on T cells of mothers and their children.

Sequences were obtained from blood. These receptors were obtained from a boy between 2 and 15 years old in good health. CDR3s include the opening cysteine and the closing phenylalanine or tryptophan. Fields, in order: clone size, J gene, D gene, V gene, CDR3 protein, CDR3 DNA. A D gene is named only where the DNA matches it firmly. A clone size is listed for some rows: how often the clone was seen (once, few, many), or a class if it is expanded.

abundance: few
j_gene: TRBJ1-3
d_gene: NA
v_gene: TRBV2
CDR3aa: CASIGMESSGNTIYF
CDR3nt: TGTGCCAGCATAGGTATGGAATCCTCTGGAAACACCATATATTTT

abundance: NA
j_gene: TRBJ2-5
d_gene: NA
v_gene: TRBV15
CDR3aa: CATSVTRETQYF
CDR3nt: TGTGCCACCAGCGTCACGCGGGAGACCCAGTACTTC

abundance: few
j_gene: TRBJ2-5
d_gene: TRBD2
v_gene: TRBV3-1
CDR3aa: CASSPVETSGRKGETQYF
CDR3nt: TGTGCCAGCAGCCCCGTCGAGACTAGCGGGAGAAAAGGCGAGACCCAGTACTTC

abundance: NA
j_gene: TRBJ2-1
d_gene: TRBD2
v_gene: TRBV27
CDR3aa: CASSLDTGGLWDEQFF
CDR3nt: TGTGCCAGCAGTCTAGATACGGGAGGCCTCTGGGATGAGCAGTTCTTC

abundance: NA
j_gene: TRBJ2-7
d_gene: NA
v_gene: TRBV7-2
CDR3aa: CASSLDTGSYEQYF
CDR3nt: TGTGCCAGCAGCTTAGATACGGGTTCCTACGAGCAGTACTTC

abundance: NA
j_gene: TRBJ2-7
d_gene: TRBD2
v_gene: TRBV20-1
CDR3aa: CSAQITSGDPSYEQYF
CDR3nt: TGCAGTGCTCAGATAACTAGCGGGGACCCCTCCTACGAGCAGTACTTC

abundance: NA
j_gene: TRBJ1-2
d_gene: TRBD1
v_gene: TRBV20-1
CDR3aa: CSARTGPNYGYTF
CDR3nt: TGCAGTGCCCGGACAGGTCCTAACTATGGCTACACCTTC

abundance: NA
j_gene: TRBJ2-2
d_gene: TRBD1
v_gene: TRBV12-3/TRBV12-4
CDR3aa: CASRKTGTGSTGELFF
CDR3nt: TGTGCCAGCAGAAAAACTGGGACAGGGAGCACCGGGGAGCTGTTTTTT

abundance: few
j_gene: TRBJ2-5
d_gene: NA
v_gene: TRBV5-1
CDR3aa: CASSLGILRQEETQYF
CDR3nt: TGCGCCAGCAGCTTGGGTATTTTAAGACAAGAAGAGACCCAGTACTTC

abundance: NA
j_gene: TRBJ2-7
d_gene: TRBD2
v_gene: TRBV10-1
CDR3aa: CASSESWEGYEQYF
CDR3nt: TGCGCCAGCAGTGAGTCGTGGGAGGGCTACGAGCAGTACTTC

abundance: once
j_gene: TRBJ2-3
d_gene: NA
v_gene: TRBV6-5
CDR3aa: CASSNFLLPGAHTSTDTQYF
CDR3nt: TGTGCCAGCAGTAACTTCCTTCTACCCGGGGCGCACACTAGCACAGATACGCAGTATTTT

abundance: few
j_gene: TRBJ2-1
d_gene: TRBD2
v_gene: TRBV6-1
CDR3aa: CASSEGTSGGLQFF
CDR3nt: TGTGCCAGCAGTGAAGGAACTAGCGGGGGGCTTCAGTTCTTC

abundance: few
j_gene: TRBJ2-4
d_gene: TRBD1
v_gene: TRBV18
CDR3aa: CASSGTGEMAKNIQYF
CDR3nt: TGTGCCAGCTCCGGGACAGGGGAAATGGCCAAAAACATTCAGTACTTC

abundance: few
j_gene: TRBJ1-4
d_gene: NA
v_gene: TRBV4-3
CDR3aa: CASSQDRDDEKLFF
CDR3nt: TGCGCCAGCAGCCAAGACCGGGATGATGAAAAACTGTTTTTT

abundance: few
j_gene: TRBJ2-7
d_gene: NA
v_gene: TRBV7-2
CDR3aa: CASSPRTVTYEQYF
CDR3nt: TGTGCCAGCAGCCCCCGGACGGTTACCTACGAGCAGTACTTC

abundance: NA
j_gene: TRBJ1-2
d_gene: NA
v_gene: TRBV7-9
CDR3aa: CASSSYEVPHEGYTF
CDR3nt: TGTGCCAGCAGCTCTTACGAGGTTCCCCATGAAGGCTACACCTTC

abundance: NA
j_gene: TRBJ2-7
d_gene: TRBD2
v_gene: TRBV29-1
CDR3aa: CSARGLAGGSMDEQYF
CDR3nt: TGCAGCGCCAGAGGACTAGCGGGGGGGTCCATGGACGAGCAGTACTTC

abundance: NA
j_gene: TRBJ2-2
d_gene: TRBD2
v_gene: TRBV19
CDR3aa: CASSFGAGASGELFF
CDR3nt: TGTGCCAGTAGTTTCGGAGCGGGAGCTAGCGGGGAGCTGTTTTTT

abundance: few
j_gene: TRBJ2-2
d_gene: NA
v_gene: TRBV9
CDR3aa: CASSEGVPGELFF
CDR3nt: TGTGCCAGCAGTGAAGGGGTTCCCGGGGAGCTGTTTTTT

abundance: NA
j_gene: TRBJ2-3
d_gene: NA
v_gene: TRBV11-1
CDR3aa: CASSLGASDTDTQYF
CDR3nt: TGTGCCAGCAGCTTAGGCGCTAGCGACACAGATACGCAGTATTTT

abundance: NA
j_gene: TRBJ2-7
d_gene: NA
v_gene: TRBV20-1
CDR3aa: CSASLGEIYEQYF
CDR3nt: TGCAGTGCTAGTTTGGGGGAGATCTACGAGCAGTACTTC

abundance: many
j_gene: TRBJ2-7
d_gene: NA
v_gene: TRBV6-6
CDR3aa: CASLSRFEEQYF
CDR3nt: TGTGCCAGCTTAAGTCGTTTTGAGGAGCAGTACTTC

abundance: NA
j_gene: TRBJ2-5
d_gene: NA
v_gene: TRBV20-1
CDR3aa: CSARDRAEQYF
CDR3nt: TGCAGTGCTAGAGATAGGGCAGAGCAGTACTTC

abundance: NA
j_gene: TRBJ1-4
d_gene: NA
v_gene: TRBV12-3/TRBV12-4
CDR3aa: CASSRTPEKLFF
CDR3nt: TGTGCCAGCAGCCGCACACCGGAAAAACTGTTTTTT

abundance: NA
j_gene: TRBJ2-7
d_gene: NA
v_gene: TRBV19
CDR3aa: CACSMRDSRGYEQYF
CDR3nt: TGTGCCTGTAGTATGCGGGACAGCCGGGGGTACGAGCAGTACTTC

abundance: NA
j_gene: TRBJ2-5
d_gene: TRBD2
v_gene: TRBV20-1
CDR3aa: CSASGPGTSQETQYF
CDR3nt: TGCAGTGCCAGTGGACCCGGGACTAGTCAAGAGACCCAGTACTTC

abundance: NA
j_gene: TRBJ2-5
d_gene: NA
v_gene: TRBV5-1
CDR3aa: CASSLRRNLQETQYF
CDR3nt: TGCGCCAGCAGCTTACGACGGAACCTCCAGGAGACCCAGTACTTC

abundance: NA
j_gene: TRBJ2-1
d_gene: TRBD1
v_gene: TRBV5-1
CDR3aa: CASSIDRGFGEQFF
CDR3nt: TGCGCCAGCAGCATCGACAGGGGCTTTGGCGAGCAGTTCTTC

abundance: few
j_gene: TRBJ1-6
d_gene: TRBD1
v_gene: TRBV5-1
CDR3aa: CASSLGVGQGFSPLHF
CDR3nt: TGCGCCAGCAGCTTGGGGGTCGGACAGGGATTTTCACCCCTCCACTTT

abundance: many
j_gene: TRBJ2-2
d_gene: NA
v_gene: TRBV15
CDR3aa: CATSTLTGSDTGELFF
CDR3nt: TGTGCCACCAGCACCTTAACAGGGTCGGACACCGGGGAGCTGTTTTTT

abundance: NA
j_gene: TRBJ2-5
d_gene: TRBD2
v_gene: TRBV4-3
CDR3aa: CASSQDSGVRETQYF
CDR3nt: TGCGCCAGCAGCCAGGATAGCGGGGTCCGGGAGACCCAGTACTTC

abundance: few
j_gene: TRBJ2-1
d_gene: NA
v_gene: TRBV20-1
CDR3aa: CSARLARGFYNEQFF
CDR3nt: TGCAGTGCTAGGTTGGCCAGGGGCTTCTACAATGAGCAGTTCTTC

abundance: NA
j_gene: TRBJ1-1
d_gene: NA
v_gene: TRBV7-2
CDR3aa: CASSRRTGLYTEAFF
CDR3nt: TGTGCCAGCAGCAGAAGAACAGGCCTCTACACTGAAGCTTTCTTT

abundance: few
j_gene: TRBJ2-4
d_gene: NA
v_gene: TRBV3-1
CDR3aa: CASSQDSRGVLYF
CDR3nt: TGTGCCAGCAGCCAAGATAGTAGGGGCGTTTTGTACTTC

abundance: few
j_gene: TRBJ2-3
d_gene: TRBD2
v_gene: TRBV14
CDR3aa: CASSQAGGPLRQYF
CDR3nt: TGTGCCAGCAGCCAAGCGGGGGGTCCTTTAAGGCAGTATTTT

abundance: NA
j_gene: TRBJ2-1
d_gene: NA
v_gene: TRBV12-3/TRBV12-4
CDR3aa: CASLEGSYNEQFF
CDR3nt: TGTGCCAGCTTAGAGGGGTCCTACAATGAGCAGTTCTTC

abundance: NA
j_gene: TRBJ2-7
d_gene: TRBD2
v_gene: TRBV3-1
CDR3aa: CASSPFGLAGHLSYEQYF
CDR3nt: TGTGCCAGCAGCCCCTTCGGACTAGCGGGACACCTCTCCTACGAGCAGTACTTC